The present T cell receptor (beta chain) was sequenced within a study of blood T cell repertoires in COVID-19. The overall study: Sites in the United States, Italy and Spain provided acute and convalescent COVID-19 samples. In each case, the material was cDNA or gDNA derived from T cells, B-cell-depleted T cells, or PBMCs.

This clone was picked up one time. V was trimmed by 4 bases and J by 0 bases, leaving 8 bases between them. Germline V gives CDR1 SGHRS, CDR2 YFSETQ. The CDR3 contains 15 residues. Sequenced by immunoSEQ multiplex PCR; TCRdb stores in-frame clones only, minus some. The sample yields roughly 130,000 clones, about four fifths seen once. Recruits, aged roughly 18 to 90 years, lived in 24 US areas. Recovered status applied to Cohort 3 donors who had two consecutive negative PCRs. It also applied to those with clearance or with symptom resolution. The source of this sequence is a man over 45 who had recovered from COVID-19. Sequenced: PBMCs or T cells enriched from blood (not recorded which). The chain couples TRBV5-1 to TRBJ1-6; D possibly corresponds to TRBD1 (5 bases). The CDR3 coding sequence is TGCGCCAGCAGCCCAGACAGCTCCTATAATTCACCCCTCCACTTT. Protein: CASSPDSSYNSPLHF.